This T cell receptor beta chain was retrieved from a study of cytomegalovirus exposure and HLA in healthy donors. Study-level points and caveats: Among donors in an Asian-associated ancestry cluster, a later analysis reportedly found fewer N-insertions than the approximately 700-donor mean.

Trimming took off 6 bases at V and 3 bases at J, with 17 bases between the two ends. The CDR3 spans 16 residues. Germline CDR1 reads MNHEY; CDR2 reads SMNVEV (reference sequence). This clone was counted a few times. Antigen specificity is unknown. Primers: 60 Vbeta forward and 13 Jbeta reverse. Clones were sequenced by immunoSEQ multiplex PCR, and TCRdb holds only the in-frame ones, with some missing. The sample shows 150,000 to 200,000 clones, roughly 80% of them seen only once. The TCR was taken from a man aged 18 to 30 in good health and CMV-seropositive. The V gene is TRBV27, the J gene TRBJ1-4; the D gene is possibly TRBD1 (5 bases). Sequences were obtained from PBMCs. This CDR3 reads CASSSGGGASNEKLFF. The CDR3 coding sequence is TGTGCCAGCAGCTCTGGCGGGGGAGCGTCTAATGAAAAACTGTTTTTT.